These 32 T cell receptor beta chains originate from one sample sequenced in a study of blood T cell repertoires in COVID-19. Only in-frame clones appear in the TCRdb table, and some are missing; sequencing was by immunoSEQ multiplex PCR. This table holds around 250,000 clones, around 88% found once. The sequenced sample consisted of peripheral blood. These receptors were taken from a man older than 75 with acute or convalescent COVID-19.

This rearrangement joins TRBV11-2 to TRBJ2-4; TRBD2 matches 7 bases. Trimming cost V 1 base and J 8 bases; bases outside gene matches: 8. The CDR3 consists of 15 residues. CDR1 is SGHAT, CDR2 FQNNGV, per germline. CDR3 region: CASSLGTSRGDIQYF. The CDR3 DNA is TGTGCCAGCAGCTTAGGGACTTCCCGGGGGGACATTCAGTACTTC.

This rearrangement joins TRBV18 to TRBJ2-5, with D possibly TRBD2 on 7 matching bases. This CDR3 region has 12 residues. Between the trimmed V and J ends, which lost 11 bases and 5 bases, there was a span of 15 bases. Germline CDR1 KGHSH, CDR2 LQKENI. The CDR3 bases are TGTGCCGGACGAGGGGGGGGCGAGACCCAGTACTTC. This encodes CAGRGGGETQYF.

V gene TRBV2 combines with J gene TRBJ1-1; D is possibly TRBD1 (6 bases). Per germline, CDR1 SNHLY and CDR2 FYNNEI. Trimming shortened V by 10 bases and J by 1 base, and 13 bases separated the two germline ends. This CDR3 is 13 amino acids long. Here the CDR3 reads CATNTGPNTEAFF. The CDR3 DNA reads TGTGCCACGAACACAGGGCCGAACACTGAAGCTTTCTTT.

This clone was counted between two and nine times. The chain joins TRBV5-1 to TRBJ2-1, with 7 nucleotides matching TRBD2. The CDR3 is made up of 14 amino acids. In germline, CDR1 is SGHRS, CDR2 YFSETQ. J gave up 5 bases and V 4 bases, and 6 bases lay outside the gene matches. The CDR3 here is CASSQGLGHNEQFF. CDR3 bases: TGCGCCAGCAGCCAAGGACTAGGCCACAATGAGCAGTTCTTC.

The chain carries TRBV10-3 and TRBJ2-1; TRBD2 aligns across 13 bases. Germline values: CDR1 ENHRY, CDR2 SYGVKD. J gave up 8 bases and V 4 bases, and 5 bases lay outside the gene matches. This CDR3 is 15 amino acids long. DNA for the CDR3: TGTGCCATCAGTGCGGGACTAGCGGGACTCGATGAGCAGTTCTTC. It encodes CAISAGLAGLDEQFF.

This clone appeared once. The chain employs TRBV24-1 and TRBJ1-2; 8 bases agree with TRBD1. This CDR3 has 14 residues. Germline values: CDR1 KGHDR, CDR2 SFDVKD. The J segment lost 7 bases and the V segment lost 3 bases, leaving 6 bases of the junction unmatched. The CDR3 nucleotides are TGTGCCACCAGTGATCCCCGGACAGGGTTTGGCTACACCTTC. Translating it yields CATSDPRTGFGYTF.

A few counts support this clone. The chain uses TRBV10-3 and TRBJ2-2; 7 nucleotides line up with TRBD1. The V and J ends lost 10 bases and 4 bases, in that order; junction bases with no gene match: 6. This CDR3 has 13 residues. Germline V gene data show CDR1 as ENHRY and CDR2 as SYGVKD. The CDR3 here is CATSGQITGELFF. The CDR3 DNA sequence: TGTGCCACCTCGGGACAGATCACCGGGGAGCTGTTTTTT.

The genes are TRBV3-1 (or the pseudogene TRBV3-2) and TRBJ1-1; no definite D call. This CDR3 comprises 14 residues. Germline V gene data show CDR1 as LGHDT and CDR2 as YNNKEL (reference sequence). The germline V and J ends were trimmed by 4 bases and 1 base, with 10 bases remaining between them. Here the CDR3 reads CASSPHRQNTEAFF. The DNA of the CDR3 is TGTGCCAGCAGCCCGCACCGACAGAACACTGAAGCTTTCTTT.

This clone was counted only a few times. The V and J genes are TRBV18 and TRBJ2-5; 7 bases line up with TRBD1. The CDR3 sequence is 15 residues long. From germline, CDR1 is KGHSH and CDR2 LQKENI. V was clipped by 3 bases and J by 2 bases; unmatched bases: 6. The CDR3 protein is CASSPPGQMQETQYF. CDR3 DNA sequence: TGTGCCAGCTCACCCCCGGGACAGATGCAAGAGACCCAGTACTTC.

V and J are TRBV6-5 and TRBJ1-1; D is uncertain. CDR1 is MNHEY, CDR2 SVGAGI, per germline. Trimming took off 0 bases at V and 5 bases at J, with 13 bases between the two ends. This CDR3 comprises 15 residues. The CDR3 region is CASSYSARGGTEAFF. The CDR3 DNA sequence: TGTGCCAGCAGTTACTCAGCCCGGGGAGGTACTGAAGCTTTCTTT.

The J gene is TRBJ1-1, the V gene TRBV6-1; D call uncertain. This CDR3 is 12 amino acids long. CDR1 is MNHNS, CDR2 SASEGT, per germline. V lost 2 bases and J lost 9, with 10 bases in between. The CDR3 region has the DNA TGTGCCAGCAGTGAATACAGTAGACAAGCTTTCTTT. It encodes CASSEYSRQAFF.

The CDR3 spells CASSQATGDYGYTF. CDR3 nucleotides: TGTGCCAGCAGCCAAGCGACAGGCGACTATGGCTACACCTTC. The chain joins TRBV3-1 (or the pseudogene TRBV3-2) to TRBJ1-2, with D perhaps matching TRBD1 (6 bases). This CDR3 has 14 amino acids. From germline, CDR1 is LGHDT and CDR2 YNNKEL (reference sequence). The V end lost 1 base, the J end lost 3 bases, and 9 bases lay between the germline ends.

As for this clone: One end of the junction fails to match germline, which may point to a read error. The chain employs TRBV10-3 and TRBJ2-7; TRBD2 matches at 11 bases. The CDR3 runs to 14 residues. From germline, CDR1 is ENHRY and CDR2 SYGVKD. This chain's CDR3 is CAIRESSGGHEQYF. The CDR3, as DNA: TGTGCCATCAGGGAGTCTAGCGGGGGGCATGAGCAGTACTTC.

The gene calls are TRBV3-1 (or the pseudogene TRBV3-2) and TRBJ1-4; D may be TRBD1 (6 bases). The CDR3 covers 13 residues. The V and J ends lost 4 bases and 8 bases respectively, with 11 bases between them. Germline CDR1 LGHDT, CDR2 YNNKEL (reference sequence). CDR3 sequence (DNA): TGTGCCAGCAGCCGCCAGGGGAGCGAAAAACTGTTTTTT. Its translation: CASSRQGSEKLFF.

This sequence joins TRBV10-3 and TRBJ1-5; D might be TRBD1 (6 bases). Germline CDR1 reads ENHRY; CDR2 reads SYGVKD. This CDR3 comprises 15 residues. V was trimmed by 6 bases and J by 0 bases, leaving 12 bases between them. The CDR3 DNA reads TGTGCCATCAGCTCGACAGGCAATAGCAATCAGCCCCAGCATTTT. It codes for CAISSTGNSNQPQHF.

CDR3 DNA: TGTGCCAGCAGCCCCGGCCTAGCGGGGGGAAATACGCAGTATTTT. This sequence encodes CASSPGLAGGNTQYF. The J gene is TRBJ2-3, the V gene TRBV7-2, with 11 nucleotides matching TRBD2. Germline loops: CDR1 SGHTA, CDR2 FQGNSA. Unmatched junction bases numbered 8, after V lost 5 bases and J lost 7 bases. The CDR3 spans 15 residues.

This rearrangement joins TRBV5-8 to TRBJ2-3, with a tentative D call TRBD2 (6 bases). In germline, CDR1 is SGHTS, CDR2 YDEGEE. Trimming removed 2 bases from V and 7 bases from J, with 14 bases in between. The CDR3 runs to 14 residues. CDR3 sequence reads: CASSFGDSRNTQYF. CDR3 DNA sequence: TGTGCCAGCAGCTTTGGGGACTCACGGAATACGCAGTATTTT.

This clone has only a few counts. The rearrangement joins TRBV27 to TRBJ2-1; maybe TRBD2 (5 bases). V was clipped by 4 bases and J by 2 bases, with 12 bases between them. Germline V CDR1 and CDR2: MNHEY, SMNVEV (reference sequence). This CDR3 contains 15 residues. CDR3 residues: CASSSAVQTYNEQFF. The CDR3 DNA follows: TGTGCCAGCAGTTCAGCGGTACAAACCTACAATGAGCAGTTCTTC.

The V call is TRBV19, the J call TRBJ2-5; possibly TRBD1 for D (6 bases). The V and J ends lost 6 bases and 8 bases respectively, with 16 bases between them. The CDR3 totals 13 residues. Germline V gives CDR1 LNHDA, CDR2 SQIVND (reference sequence). The DNA of the CDR3 is TGTGCCAGTAGCGGGCAAGGACAGTTCACCCAGTACTTC. Encoded protein: CASSGQGQFTQYF.

V and J are TRBV23-1 and TRBJ2-3, with 7 positions matching TRBD2. TRBV23-1 belongs to the ORF category, with a function that is uncertain. The CDR3 consists of 14 residues. With 6 bases clipped from V and 1 base from J, the junction kept 4 bases outside the gene matches. CDR3 sequence reads: CASSRGEGTDTQYF. The DNA for the CDR3 is TGCGCCAGCAGCCGGGGGGAAGGCACAGATACGCAGTATTTT.

The V and J genes are TRBV5-5 and TRBJ2-7; 8 bases agree with TRBD2. CDR3 length: 15 amino acids. The ends lost 4 bases at V and 1 base at J; junction bases unmatched: 7. The germline gives CDR1 SGHKS, CDR2 YYEKEE (reference sequence). The CDR3 spells CASSPGLAHSYEQYF. In DNA form, the CDR3 reads TGTGCCAGCAGCCCCGGACTAGCCCATTCCTACGAGCAGTACTTC. Full variable domain (rest looked up from reference TRBV5-5 and TRBJ2-7): DAGVTQSPTHLIKTRGQQVTLRCSPISGHKSVSWYQQVLGQGPQFIFQYYEKEERGRGNFPDRFSARQFPNYSSELNVNALLLGDSALYLCASSPGLAHSYEQYFGPGTRLTVT.

The rearrangement uses TRBV11-2 and TRBJ2-1, with D possibly being TRBD2 (6 bases). Germline CDR1 and CDR2: SGHAT and FQNNGV. The CDR3 is 14 amino acids. Trimming removed 3 bases at V and 6 bases at J, with 12 bases between. CDR3 region: CASSFMRGVNEQFF. In DNA form, the CDR3 reads TGTGCCAGCAGCTTCATGCGCGGGGTCAATGAGCAGTTCTTC.

The V call is TRBV7-2, the J call TRBJ1-3, with a weak D call TRBD1 (6 bases). There are 15 residues in the CDR3. V was trimmed by 5 bases and J by 4 bases, leaving 15 bases between them. CDR1 is SGHTA, CDR2 FQGNSA, per germline. In DNA form, the CDR3 reads TGTGCCAGCAGCGTCTACAGGGCCTCAGGAAACACCATATATTTT. Protein: CASSVYRASGNTIYF.

The rearrangement joins TRBV7-2 to TRBJ1-5; D unclear. The CDR3 consists of 16 residues. V shed 3 bases and J shed 0 bases, with 12 bases lying between them. Germline CDR1 and CDR2: SGHTA and FQGNSA. CDR3 region: CASSFSAGYSNQPQHF. Here the CDR3 DNA reads TGTGCCAGCAGCTTCTCTGCAGGTTATAGCAATCAGCCCCAGCATTTT.

The rearrangement joins TRBV28 to TRBJ2-7; no firm D call. V was shortened by 3 bases and J by 2 bases, with 11 bases between the two germline ends. This CDR3 contains 14 residues. Germline lookup yields CDR1 MDHEN and CDR2 SYDVKM. The CDR3 spells CASSLIYRPYEQYF. For the CDR3, the DNA is TGTGCCAGCAGTTTGATTTACAGACCCTACGAGCAGTACTTC.

The rearrangement uses TRBV2 and TRBJ2-7; no reliable D call. Between the trimmed V and J ends, which lost 3 bases and 6 bases, there was a span of 12 bases. The germline gives CDR1 SNHLY, CDR2 FYNNEI. This CDR3 comprises 13 residues. CDR3 sequence: CASSERSTAEQYF. The CDR3 bases are TGTGCCAGCAGTGAGAGGTCAACGGCCGAGCAGTACTTC.

The chain employs TRBV5-4 and TRBJ2-1; 9 positions agree with TRBD1. V gave up 3 bases and J gave up 9 bases; unmatched junction bases: 7. Per the germline V gene, CDR1 is SGHNT and CDR2 is YYREEE (reference sequence). CDR3 length: 14 residues. The DNA for the CDR3 is TGTGCCAGCAGCTATCGGACAGGGGCGGGTGAGCAGTTCTTC. This sequence encodes CASSYRTGAGEQFF.

V gene TRBV5-6 combines with J gene TRBJ1-4; a possible D gene is TRBD1 (6 bases). Germline V gives CDR1 SGHDT, CDR2 YYEEEE. CDR3 size: 14 residues. Trimming took 2 bases from V and 5 from J, leaving 10 bases between them. This CDR3 is CASSLGGVNEKLFF. Here the CDR3 DNA reads TGTGCCAGCAGCTTAGGGGGGGTCAATGAAAAACTGTTTTTT.

V is TRBV10-3 and J is TRBJ2-7; 8 nucleotides line up with TRBD2. J was trimmed by 6 bases and V by 2 bases; bases with no gene match: 6. The CDR3 is made up of 14 amino acids. CDR1 is ENHRY and CDR2 is SYGVKD in the germline V gene. Written as DNA, the CDR3 is TGTGCCATCAGTGAGCTGGGCGGGGGGCTCGAGCAGTACTTC. Protein: CAISELGGGLEQYF.

The gene calls are TRBV14 and TRBJ1-3; D possibly corresponds to TRBD1 (6 bases). Trimming removed 2 bases from V and 2 bases from J, with 10 bases in between. CDR3 size: 15 residues. Germline V CDR1 and CDR2: SGHDN, FVKESK. DNA of the CDR3: TGTGCCAGCAGCCAAATGGGGACACCTGGAAACACCATATATTTT. Protein product: CASSQMGTPGNTIYF.

The chain links TRBV7-9 to TRBJ2-2, with D perhaps matching TRBD2 (5 bases). This CDR3 is built from 13 residues. V lost 2 bases to trimming and J lost 6 bases, with 7 bases between them. CDR1 SEHNR and CDR2 FQNEAQ come from the germline V gene (reference sequence). Here the CDR3 DNA reads TGTGCCAGCAGCTTATTGGGAGCCGGGGAGCTGTTTTTT. It translates to CASSLLGAGELFF.

V and J are TRBV7-6 and TRBJ1-5; 8 bases align to TRBD1. Germline V gives CDR1 SGHVS, CDR2 FNYEAQ. V was pared by 4 bases and J by 6 bases, with 11 bases of the junction left unmatched. The CDR3 extends over 16 amino acids. The CDR3 region is CASSSQGFQGAQPQHF. In nucleotides, the CDR3 is TGTGCCAGCAGCTCGCAGGGGTTTCAGGGGGCTCAGCCCCAGCATTTT.